The 23 T cell receptor beta chains presented below share a single source sample, sequenced in a study of radiotherapy plus CTLA-4 blockade in lung cancer. TCRdb keeps only in-frame clones here, not all; method: immunoSEQ multiplex PCR. This sample has more than 95,000 clones; roughly 80% occur once, and the top ten carry approximately 5.5%. The source material was peripheral blood, sampled from a patient treated with radiotherapy plus ipilimumab. These receptors were collected from a human donor with non-small cell lung cancer who had a partial response to radiotherapy plus ipilimumab.

In nucleotides, the CDR3 is TGTGCCAGCAGCCCACCGGGGAGCGGGAGAATGGTCAATGAGCAGTTCTTC. It encodes CASSPPGSGRMVNEQFF. This chain links TRBV5-4 with TRBJ2-1; 8 nucleotides match TRBD2. The CDR3 extends over 17 amino acids. V shed 4 bases and J 6 bases; nucleotides not matched to a gene: 15. Germline V gene sequence: CDR1 SGHNT, CDR2 YYREEE (reference sequence). The complete variable domain, with remaining parts taken from reference TRBV5-4 and TRBJ2-1, reads ETGVTQSPTHLIKTRGQQVTLRCSSQSGHNTVSWYQQALGQGPQFIFQYYREEENGRGNFPPRFSGLQFPNYSSELNVNALELDDSALYLCASSPPGSGRMVNEQFFGPGTRLTVL.

This CDR3 reads CASSQDGGQGHGYTF. The CDR3 region has the DNA TGCGCCAGCAGCCAAGACGGGGGACAGGGCCATGGCTACACCTTC. The J gene is TRBJ1-2, the V gene TRBV4-3, with 9 positions matching TRBD1. In germline, CDR1 is LGHNA, CDR2 YSLEER. J was trimmed by 6 bases and V by 0 bases; bases with no gene match: 5. The CDR3 has 15 amino acids.

The chain links TRBV4-3 to TRBJ1-2; D gene uncertain. Trimming removed 1 base from V and 6 bases from J, with 9 bases in between. This CDR3 has 13 amino acids. From germline, CDR1 is LGHNA and CDR2 YSLEER. Here the CDR3 reads CASSQVSGHGYTF. In nucleotides, the CDR3 is TGCGCCAGCAGCCAAGTTTCTGGCCATGGCTACACCTTC.

The CDR3 loop reads CASSVALLGGFEQFF. DNA of the CDR3: TGTGCCAGCAGCGTAGCACTTCTAGGGGGATTCGAGCAGTTCTTC. The gene calls are TRBV9 and TRBJ2-1; tentative D call: TRBD1 (6 bases). Trimming removed 0 bases from V and 10 bases from J, with 17 bases in between. The CDR3 consists of 15 residues. The germline CDR1 and CDR2 sequences are SGDLS and YYNGEE.

This clone was seen only a few times. This chain joins TRBV12-5 and TRBJ1-1; 7 bases are shared with TRBD1. Germline CDR1 reads LGHNT; CDR2 reads FRNRAP. After removal of 5 bases from V and 1 base from J, the junction contained 7 bases not matched to a gene. The CDR3 extends over 15 amino acids. CDR3 nucleotides: TGTGCTAGTGGTCCTTCGGACAGGCAGAACACTGAAGCTTTCTTT. Encoded protein: CASGPSDRQNTEAFF.

The gene calls are TRBV6-5 and TRBJ2-7; D is uncertain. Per the germline V gene, CDR1 is MNHEY and CDR2 is SVGAGI. Between the trimmed V and J ends, which lost 6 bases and 1 base, there was a span of 10 bases. This CDR3 is built from 13 residues. The CDR3 spells CASRSTVSYEQYF. The CDR3 coding sequence is TGTGCCAGCAGATCAACAGTATCCTACGAGCAGTACTTC.

The gene calls are TRBV5-1 and TRBJ1-1; 9 nucleotides match TRBD1. Looked up from germline, CDR1 is SGHRS and CDR2 is YFSETQ. V was pared by 1 base and J by 7 bases, with 14 bases of the junction left unmatched. The CDR3 runs to 17 residues. CDR3 region: CASSLQIGDRARHEAFF. DNA for the CDR3: TGCGCCAGCAGCTTGCAAATTGGGGACAGGGCCCGACATGAAGCTTTCTTT.

The chain is built from TRBV6-1 and TRBJ1-5; possibly TRBD1 for D (5 bases). Trimming took off 3 bases at V and 6 bases at J, with 12 bases between the two ends. Germline CDR1 MNHNS, CDR2 SASEGT. The CDR3 has 14 residues. In DNA form, the CDR3 reads TGTGCCAGCAGTGAGTCGGGGGTCCTTCAGCCCCAGCATTTT. This translates into CASSESGVLQPQHF.

This rearrangement joins TRBV28 to TRBJ1-1; TRBD1 aligns across 7 bases. The CDR3 covers 15 residues. V trimming: 6 bases; J trimming: 2 bases; junction bases outside the gene matches: 9. The germline gives CDR1 MDHEN, CDR2 SYDVKM. In DNA, the CDR3 is TGTGCCAGCAGGGGGGCAGGGACAGCCAACACTGAAGCTTTCTTT. Translation gives CASRGAGTANTEAFF.

This chain links TRBV15 with TRBJ2-5; maybe TRBD1 (6 bases). V was pared by 0 bases and J by 7 bases, with 12 bases between. Germline V gene sequence: CDR1 LNHNV, CDR2 YYDKDF (reference sequence). The CDR3 is made up of 14 amino acids. CDR3 DNA sequence: TGTGCCACCAGCAGAGATCCGGGACACAGGACCCAGTACTTC. Encoded protein: CATSRDPGHRTQYF.

This chain connects TRBV4-1 to TRBJ2-4; 13 nucleotides match TRBD2. Germline V gives CDR1 MGHRA, CDR2 YSYEKL. This CDR3 is built from 18 residues. After removal of 4 bases from V and 0 bases from J, the junction contained 6 bases not matched to a gene. The CDR3 nucleotides are TGCGCCAGCAGCCGTGGACTAGCGGGAGAATTAGCCAAAAACATTCAGTACTTC. It translates to CASSRGLAGELAKNIQYF.

This chain connects TRBV14 to TRBJ1-2, with a tentative D call TRBD1 (5 bases). This CDR3 has 12 residues. V was pared by 4 bases and J by 4 bases, with 7 bases between. Germline V gives CDR1 SGHDN, CDR2 FVKESK. CDR3: CASSLQGYGYTF. As DNA, the CDR3 is TGTGCCAGCAGCCTTCAGGGCTATGGCTACACCTTC.

This clone was seen at least ten times. Other DNA sequences from this sample encode an identical CDR3 as well. DNA for the CDR3: TGTGCCAGCAGCTCAGGACTGAACGACAATGAGCAGTTCTTC. Its translation: CASSSGLNDNEQFF. The chain links TRBV5-4 to TRBJ2-1; maybe TRBD2 (5 bases). This CDR3 is built from 14 residues. V lost 3 bases, J lost 5 bases, and 12 bases lay in between. The germline V gene encodes CDR1 SGHNT and CDR2 YYREEE (reference sequence).

The genes are TRBV18 and TRBJ1-5, with TRBD1 as a possible D gene (5 bases). This CDR3 region has 17 residues. Trimming shortened V by 4 bases and J by 1 base, and 17 bases separated the two germline ends. CDR1 is KGHSH, CDR2 LQKENI, per germline. The CDR3 region is CASSLLHGQGSNQPQHF. CDR3 nucleotides: TGTGCCAGCTCACTCCTCCATGGGCAGGGAAGCAATCAGCCCCAGCATTTT.

This clone was picked up one time. This chain joins TRBV5-1 and TRBJ2-3, with a tentative D call TRBD2 (5 bases). From germline, CDR1 is SGHRS and CDR2 YFSETQ. Trimming pared 4 bases from V and 3 bases from J, leaving 12 bases between. The CDR3 length is 14 residues. The CDR3, as DNA: TGCGCCAGCAGCGGAGGACTCAATACAGATACGCAGTATTTT. Translated: CASSGGLNTDTQYF.

V and J are TRBV9 and TRBJ2-1; 9 nucleotides align to TRBD2. Germline V gene sequence: CDR1 SGDLS, CDR2 YYNGEE. The V gene end was trimmed by 4 bases and the J gene end by 6 bases; junction bases not matched to a gene: 11. The length of the CDR3 is 16 residues. The CDR3 nucleotides are TGTGCCAGCAGCCCGAATATAGCGGGAGCTGTCAATGAGCAGTTCTTC. It encodes CASSPNIAGAVNEQFF.

The J gene is TRBJ2-7, the V gene TRBV7-6; D might be TRBD1 (6 bases). This CDR3 is 15 amino acids long. Germline CDR1 reads SGHVS; CDR2 reads FNYEAQ. V gave up 1 base and J gave up 3 bases, with 13 bases separating them. The CDR3 region is CASSLGTAVYYEQYF. CDR3 DNA sequence: TGTGCCAGCAGCTTAGGGACAGCGGTGTACTACGAGCAGTACTTC.

The V and J genes are TRBV27 and TRBJ2-7; 7 nucleotides line up with TRBD1. CDR1 and CDR2 (germline): MNHEY, SMNVEV (reference sequence). After removal of 3 bases from V and 3 bases from J, the junction contained 5 bases not matched to a gene. The CDR3 has 14 residues. The DNA of the CDR3 is TGTGCCAGCAGTTTCCTGGGACAGCTCTACGAGCAGTACGTC. This codes for CASSFLGQLYEQYV.

This chain connects TRBV29-1 to TRBJ2-5; the D gene is possibly TRBD2 (6 bases). The CDR3 extends over 14 amino acids. V was cut by 4 bases and J by 0 bases, with 12 bases left in between. Germline CDR1 SQVTM, CDR2 ANQGSEA. CDR3 sequence reads: CSVAAGTYQETQYF. The CDR3 DNA reads as TGCAGCGTTGCGGCAGGGACTTACCAAGAGACCCAGTACTTC.

The CDR3 DNA sequence: TGTGCCAGCAGCCGTCGGGACAAGGGGTGGGCAGATACGCAGTATTTT. Translating it yields CASSRRDKGWADTQYF. V and J are TRBV28 and TRBJ2-3; possibly TRBD1 for D (6 bases). The CDR3 is 16 residues long. The germline V gene encodes CDR1 MDHEN and CDR2 SYDVKM. V lost 6 bases and J lost 4, with 20 bases in between.

This clone was recorded once. The chain uses TRBV4-1 and TRBJ2-1; 11 bases are a match to TRBD2. The CDR3 is 15 residues long. Trimming took 4 bases from V and 7 from J; bases not matched to a gene: 6. The germline gives CDR1 MGHRA, CDR2 YSYEKL. The CDR3 DNA sequence: TGCGCCAGCAGCCTCCTCGGACTAGCGGGTAATGAGCAGTTCTTC. It codes for CASSLLGLAGNEQFF.

The chain employs TRBV5-1 and TRBJ2-1; a possible D gene is TRBD1 (5 bases). CDR1 and CDR2 from the germline V gene are SGHRS and YFSETQ. This CDR3 region has 16 residues. V lost 0 bases, J lost 4 bases, and 14 bases lay in between. CDR3 loop: CASSLEGRTQYNEQFF. CDR3 sequence (DNA): TGCGCCAGCAGCTTGGAGGGGCGGACCCAATACAATGAGCAGTTCTTC.

The chain links TRBV4-1 to TRBJ2-3, with 8 bases identical to TRBD1. Germline V gene data show CDR1 as MGHRA and CDR2 as YSYEKL. V lost 8 bases and J lost 5; bases outside the gene matches: 15. The CDR3 has 16 residues. The CDR3 DNA follows: TGCGCCAGCGGACCCCAGGGGGCTCCCCTCGAAGATACGCAGTATTTT. Its protein is CASGPQGAPLEDTQYF.